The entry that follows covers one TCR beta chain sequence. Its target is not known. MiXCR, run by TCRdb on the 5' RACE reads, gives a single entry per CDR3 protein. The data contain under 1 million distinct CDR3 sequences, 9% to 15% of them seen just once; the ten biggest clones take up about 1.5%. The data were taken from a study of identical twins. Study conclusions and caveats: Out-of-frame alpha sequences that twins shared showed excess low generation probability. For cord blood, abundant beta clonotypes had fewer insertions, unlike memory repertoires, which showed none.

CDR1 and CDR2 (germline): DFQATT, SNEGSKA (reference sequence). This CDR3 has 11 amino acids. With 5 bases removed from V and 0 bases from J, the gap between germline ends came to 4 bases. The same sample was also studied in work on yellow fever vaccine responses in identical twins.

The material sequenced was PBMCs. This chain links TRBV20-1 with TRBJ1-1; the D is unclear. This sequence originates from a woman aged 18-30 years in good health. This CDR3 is CSADMNTEAFF. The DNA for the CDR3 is TGCAGTGCTGACATGAACACTGAAGCTTTCTTT.